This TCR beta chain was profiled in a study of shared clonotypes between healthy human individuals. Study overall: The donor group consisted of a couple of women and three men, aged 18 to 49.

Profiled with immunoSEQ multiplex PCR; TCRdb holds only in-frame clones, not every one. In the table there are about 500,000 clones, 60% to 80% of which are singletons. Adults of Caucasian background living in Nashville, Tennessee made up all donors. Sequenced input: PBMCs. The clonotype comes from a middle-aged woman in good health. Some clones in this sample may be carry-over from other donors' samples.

The CDR3: CASSLASGDRIDTF. CDR3 sequence (DNA): TGCGCCAGCAGCTTGGCCTCGGGCGACAGGATTGACACCTTC. V is TRBV5-1 and J is TRBJ1-2; the D gene is possibly TRBD1 (6 bases). This CDR3 comprises 14 residues. Germline lookup yields CDR1 SGHRS and CDR2 YFSETQ. V dropped 0 bases and J dropped 12 bases, with 18 bases sitting between them.